This entry is about one T cell receptor beta chain. The data were produced by immunoSEQ multiplex PCR, yet TCRdb's version contains in-frame clones alone and is incomplete. The sample gives 15,000 or so clones, around 89% of which show up once; nearly 15% is in the top ten. This entry belongs to a study of PD-L1 blockade in urothelial cancer. CDR1 is SGHVS, CDR2 FNYEAQ, per germline. V was pared by 2 bases and J by 1 base, with 4 bases between. The CDR3 contains 13 residues. The sample here was PBMCs, taken around atezolizumab (anti-PD-L1) treatment. The chain uses TRBV7-6 and TRBJ2-3; no firm D call. This sequence was found in a man aged 65-85 years with urothelial cancer. The CDR3 region has the DNA TGTGCCAGCAGCTTACTCCGCACAGATACGCAGTATTTT. This gives the protein CASSLLRTDTQYF.